This T cell receptor (beta chain) was identified in a study of post-analysis software for immune sequencing data. The study, taken as a whole, reports: Patients used about 5 TRBV segments, including TRBV5-6, TRBV5-1 and TRBV20-1, more often than controls.

Notes on this clonotype: Its antigen is unknown.

Built from TCR beta cDNA, the libraries had unique molecular identifiers in them. TCRdb re-called the PCR reads with MiXCR, one entry per CDR3 protein. The data contain more than 450,000 distinct CDR3 sequences, approximately 34% of them singletons. There are 16 residues in the CDR3. Germline CDR1 DFQATT, CDR2 SNEGSKA (reference sequence). Trimming shortened V by 1 base and J by 1 base, and 16 bases separated the two germline ends. Input material: blood. The chain has TRBV20-1 and TRBJ1-2, with D maybe TRBD1 (5 bases). The sequence was obtained from a girl aged 2-17 years with multiple sclerosis. The CDR3 DNA reads as TGCAGTGCTAGAGCGATCGGGCAGGGATTTAACTATGGCTACACCTTC. It translates to CSARAIGQGFNYGYTF.